These 27 T cell receptor beta chains share one sample of origin, sequenced in a study of PD-1 blockade in classical Hodgkin lymphoma. Generated by immunoSEQ multiplex PCR, the TCRdb table keeps only in-frame clones and is missing some. The sample includes about 30,000 clones, roughly nine tenths of them seen just once. The time point: cycle 4 day 1 (C4D1), after 6 weeks of nivolumab. Each patient experienced a relapse that followed autologous stem cell transplantation, and brentuximab vedotin exposure varied. CD4+ T cells were purified from thawed PBMCs by magnetic negative selection. Sequenced here: CD4+ T cells from blood, sampled before the fourth cycle of nivolumab. These receptors all stem from a human donor with classical Hodgkin lymphoma.

V is TRBV5-4 and J is TRBJ2-7, with 9 positions matching TRBD2. V was pared by 0 bases and J by 2 bases, with 3 bases of the junction left unmatched. This CDR3 has 15 residues. The germline V gene has CDR1 SGHNT and CDR2 YYREEE (reference sequence). CDR3 region: CASSLGAGGTYEQYF. The CDR3 coding sequence is TGTGCCAGCAGCTTGGGCGCGGGAGGGACCTACGAGCAGTACTTC.

This rearrangement joins TRBV5-1 to TRBJ2-2, with D possibly matching TRBD1 (6 bases). The V end was cut by 0 bases, the J end by 4 bases, with 10 bases between. Per germline, CDR1 SGHRS and CDR2 YFSETQ. The CDR3 covers 15 residues. The CDR3 nucleotides are TGCGCCAGCAGCTTGGTACAGGGCGGCACCGGGGAGCTGTTTTTT. Translated, it gives CASSLVQGGTGELFF.

The DNA for the CDR3 is TGTGCCAGCAGTGATCCAGGGGGCGGGACAGATACGCAGTATTTT. This gives the protein CASSDPGGGTDTQYF. The chain employs TRBV28 and TRBJ2-3; 8 bases fit TRBD1. The germline CDR1 and CDR2 sequences are MDHEN and SYDVKM. This CDR3 contains 15 residues. V was pared by 5 bases and J by 3 bases, with 7 bases of the junction left unmatched.

J is TRBJ2-7 and V is TRBV5-5, with 10 nucleotides matching TRBD1. Germline V gene sequence: CDR1 SGHKS, CDR2 YYEKEE (reference sequence). This CDR3 spans 16 amino acids. The V and J ends lost 0 bases and 4 bases, in that order; junction bases with no gene match: 7. Written as DNA, the CDR3 is TGTGCCAGCAGCTTGGAACCCCGGGACAGGGGTTACGAGCAGTACTTC. It is translated as CASSLEPRDRGYEQYF.

The J gene is TRBJ1-1, the V gene TRBV5-1, with a weak D call TRBD1 (5 bases). Trimming shortened V by 0 bases and J by 1 base, and 7 bases separated the two germline ends. Germline CDR1 and CDR2: SGHRS and YFSETQ. CDR3 length: 14 residues. CDR3: CASSLEGTNTEAFF. CDR3 DNA sequence: TGCGCCAGCAGCTTGGAGGGGACGAACACTGAAGCTTTCTTT.

The CDR3 loop is CASSLGRAGTQYF. Written as DNA, the CDR3 is TGTGCCAGCAGTTTAGGTCGGGCTGGGACCCAGTACTTC. This chain connects TRBV28 to TRBJ2-5; D gene unclear. The germline gives CDR1 MDHEN, CDR2 SYDVKM. V lost 2 bases, J lost 7 bases, and 11 bases lay in between. The CDR3 covers 13 residues.

This chain links TRBV5-4 with TRBJ2-5, with D possibly TRBD1 on 5 matching bases. Trimming left V 1 base short and J 4 bases short, with 14 bases between. CDR1 and CDR2 (germline): SGHNT, YYREEE (reference sequence). This CDR3 spans 15 amino acids. CDR3 sequence: CASSLFTGGRETQYF. CDR3 nucleotide sequence: TGTGCCAGCAGCTTGTTCACAGGCGGTAGAGAGACCCAGTACTTC.

The chain recombines TRBV7-9 with TRBJ2-3; TRBD1 aligns across 7 bases. There are 13 residues in the CDR3. Germline CDR1 SEHNR, CDR2 FQNEAQ (reference sequence). J was trimmed by 10 bases and V by 2 bases; bases with no gene match: 6. The CDR3 spells CASSLTGALAQYF. CDR3 in DNA: TGTGCCAGCAGCTTAACAGGGGCGTTGGCGCAGTATTTT.

This chain connects TRBV7-9 to TRBJ2-1; 9 nucleotides line up with TRBD2. In germline, CDR1 is SEHNR, CDR2 FQNEAQ (reference sequence). The CDR3 extends over 14 amino acids. Germline trimming cut 1 base from V and 7 bases from J; bases unmatched to any gene: 2. This chain's CDR3 is CASSLGLAANEQFF. The CDR3 bases are TGTGCCAGCAGCTTAGGACTAGCGGCAAATGAGCAGTTCTTC.

CDR3 sequence: CASSHPGQGDYEQYF. The CDR3 bases are TGTGCCAGCTCACATCCGGGACAGGGGGACTACGAGCAGTACTTC. The rearrangement joins TRBV18 to TRBJ2-7; TRBD1 matches at 11 bases. The CDR3 runs 15 residues. Germline assignment: CDR1 KGHSH and CDR2 LQKENI. Losses at the gene ends were 4 bases for V and 3 bases for J; bases not matched to a gene: 5.

This chain connects TRBV5-6 to TRBJ2-4; no clear D gene. Germline CDR1 and CDR2: SGHDT and YYEEEE. Between the trimmed V and J ends, which lost 3 bases and 12 bases, there was a span of 16 bases. The CDR3 totals 13 residues. DNA of the CDR3: TGTGCCAGCAGCTCCCCACGGGTGTTAGGTCAGTACTTC. Translating it yields CASSSPRVLGQYF.

The chain employs TRBV19 and TRBJ2-5; tentatively, D is TRBD1 (6 bases). The CDR3 spans 15 residues. Germline CDR1 and CDR2: LNHDA and SQIVND (reference sequence). V was cut by 4 bases and J by 2 bases, with 14 bases left in between. In nucleotides, the CDR3 is TGTGCCAGTAGTACGGGTACAGGGAGTCAAGAGACCCAGTACTTC. Translation: CASSTGTGSQETQYF.

In its sample, this clone was seen once. The chain links TRBV27 to TRBJ2-3, with 10 positions matching TRBD1. The ends lost 7 bases at V and 7 bases at J; junction bases unmatched: 8. The CDR3 loop spans 14 amino acids. CDR1 is MNHEY and CDR2 is SMNVEV in the germline V gene (reference sequence). For the CDR3, the DNA is TGTGCCAGCACCAAGACAGGGGGCGCTTATACGCAGTATTTT. Encoded protein: CASTKTGGAYTQYF.

This clone was seen more than once but under ten times. Within the sample, other DNA sequences also encode this same CDR3. The chain employs TRBV27 and TRBJ2-7, with 11 bases fitting TRBD2. The germline CDR1 and CDR2 sequences are MNHEY and SMNVEV (reference sequence). J lost 0 bases, V lost 5 bases, and 3 bases had no gene match. CDR3 length: 15 amino acids. This CDR3 is CASSRLAGSSYEQYF. The CDR3 nucleotides read TGTGCCAGCAGTCGACTAGCGGGAAGCTCCTACGAGCAGTACTTC.

The V and J genes are TRBV9 and TRBJ2-7; 9 bases align to TRBD2. The CDR3 runs to 14 residues. Germline CDR1 and CDR2: SGDLS and YYNGEE. The junction had 4 bases not matched to a gene; V was cut back by 3 bases and J by 3 bases. CDR3 coding DNA: TGTGCCAGCAGCGGCGGGACTAGCAGCTACGAGCAGTACTTC. Its protein is CASSGGTSSYEQYF.

V is TRBV5-4 and J is TRBJ1-1; 8 bases map to TRBD1. This CDR3 region has 16 residues. V shed 0 bases and J 7 bases; nucleotides not matched to a gene: 11. Germline V lookup: CDR1 SGHNT, CDR2 YYREEE (reference sequence). The DNA for the CDR3 is TGTGCCAGCAGCTTGGTGGGACAGGCACCGCGTTTTGAAGCTTTCTTT. Protein sequence: CASSLVGQAPRFEAFF.

The rearrangement joins TRBV6-6 to TRBJ2-7; TRBD2 agrees at 9 bases. The CDR3 runs to 14 residues. CDR1 is MNHNY, CDR2 SVGAGI, per germline (reference sequence). V was clipped by 7 bases and J by 3 bases; unmatched bases: 7. The CDR3 here is CASTLAGALYEQYF. CDR3 sequence (DNA): TGTGCCAGCACTTTAGCGGGAGCCCTCTACGAGCAGTACTTC.

This rearrangement joins TRBV27 to TRBJ2-7; 8 bases are a match to TRBD1. This CDR3 region has 14 residues. After removal of 6 bases from V and 3 bases from J, the junction contained 7 bases not matched to a gene. CDR1 and CDR2 from the germline V gene are MNHEY and SMNVEV (reference sequence). CDR3 DNA sequence: TGTGCCAGCAGCCATGGACAGGGCGACTACGAGCAGTACTTC. Translating gives CASSHGQGDYEQYF.

The rearrangement links TRBV6-1 to TRBJ1-1; weak D call: TRBD1 (5 bases). The CDR3 covers 15 residues. The germline CDR1 and CDR2 sequences are MNHNS and SASEGT. V dropped 6 bases and J dropped 10 bases, with 24 bases sitting between them. CDR3 region: CASRMIIDSPPGAFF. CDR3 nucleotides: TGTGCCAGCAGAATGATAATAGACAGCCCGCCGGGAGCTTTCTTT.

This rearrangement joins TRBV6-1 to TRBJ2-3; no firm D call. The ends were cut back, 2 bases at V and 4 bases at J, with 13 bases in the middle. CDR1 is MNHNS and CDR2 is SASEGT in the germline V gene. The CDR3 extends over 15 amino acids. Here the CDR3 DNA reads TGTGCCAGCAGTGAACTTGGCGGAGCACCAGATACGCAGTATTTT. It yields the protein CASSELGGAPDTQYF.

CDR3 protein: CASSLGLYEQYF. The CDR3 region has the DNA TGTGCCAGCAGCTTAGGTCTCTACGAGCAGTACTTC. The V call is TRBV13, the J call TRBJ2-7; no firm D call. This CDR3 contains 12 residues. Germline values: CDR1 PRHDT, CDR2 FYEKMQ (reference sequence). The ends were cut back, 0 bases at V and 3 bases at J, with 3 bases in the middle.

The chain recombines TRBV11-2 with TRBJ2-5; 8 nucleotides line up with TRBD1. Germline V gene lookup returns CDR1 SGHAT and CDR2 FQNNGV. Trimming at V came to 2 bases and at J to 3 bases, leaving 8 bases not matched to a gene. CDR3 length: 16 residues. The CDR3 bases are TGTGCCAGCAGCTTATTTCCAGGGGGCGGGGAAGAGACCCAGTACTTC. Protein: CASSLFPGGGEETQYF.

This chain links TRBV6-5 with TRBJ2-3, with 9 bases matching TRBD2. Germline V CDR1 and CDR2: MNHEY, SVGAGI. V lost 6 bases, J lost 8 bases, and 12 bases stayed unmatched. The CDR3 is 15 residues long. Here the CDR3 reads CASRRTSVQGGTQYF. CDR3 bases: TGTGCCAGCAGGCGGACTAGCGTCCAGGGAGGTACGCAGTATTTT.

J is TRBJ2-6 and V is TRBV5-1; D perhaps matches TRBD1 (6 bases). V lost 3 bases to trimming and J lost 0 bases, with 7 bases between them. CDR1 is SGHRS and CDR2 is YFSETQ in the germline V gene. The CDR3 loop spans 15 amino acids. The chain's CDR3 is CASSWGRSGANVLTF. The CDR3 region has the DNA TGCGCCAGCAGCTGGGGGCGCTCTGGGGCCAACGTCCTGACTTTC. The variable domain in full, completed from reference TRBV5-1 and TRBJ2-6, reads KAGVTQTPRYLIKTRGQQVTLSCSPISGHRSVSWYQQTPGQGLQFLFEYFSETQRNKGNFPGRFSGRQFSNSRSEMNVSTLELGDSALYLCASSWGRSGANVLTFGAGSRLTVL.

The V and J genes are TRBV7-9 and TRBJ1-4, with TRBD1 as a possible D gene (6 bases). Germline assignment: CDR1 SEHNR and CDR2 FQNEAQ (reference sequence). Trimming took off 1 base at V and 8 bases at J, with 8 bases between the two ends. The CDR3 has 13 amino acids. For the CDR3, the DNA is TGTGCCAGCAGCTTAGGGGGGGCAGAAAAACTGTTTTTT. It translates to CASSLGGAEKLFF. The full variable domain, completed using reference TRBV7-9 and TRBJ1-4, is DTGVSQNPRHKITKRGQNVTFRCDPISEHNRLYWYRQTLGQGPEFLTYFQNEAQLEKSRLLSDRFSAERPKGSFSTLEIQRTEQGDSAMYLCASSLGGAEKLFFGSGTQLSVL.

The gene calls are TRBV2 and TRBJ1-4, with D perhaps matching TRBD1 (5 bases). Germline CDR1 SNHLY, CDR2 FYNNEI. The CDR3 sequence is 15 residues long. Trimming left V 6 bases short and J 4 bases short, with 15 bases between. The CDR3 is CASSAAGALNEKLFF. DNA of the CDR3: TGTGCCAGCAGCGCTGCTGGGGCCCTTAATGAAAAACTGTTTTTT.

In this sample, this clone turned up a few times. V gene TRBV7-8 combines with J gene TRBJ2-7; no reliable D call. The ends were cut back, 1 base at V and 3 bases at J, with 7 bases in the middle. Germline V CDR1 and CDR2: SGHVS, FQNEAQ. The CDR3 contains 13 residues. The CDR3 here is CASSLDGNYEQYF. The CDR3 DNA reads as TGTGCCAGCAGCTTAGACGGCAACTACGAGCAGTACTTC.